This T cell receptor (beta chain) was recovered during a study of OX40 agonist ivuxolimab in advanced cancers. Overall study context: Treatment of patients was with ivuxolimab, an agonistic anti-OX40 (CD134) antibody. General study results and limits: In CD8+ T cells, expanded clones were on average more numerous than in CD4+. Low normalized T-cell clonal expansion also characterized some of the nonresponders. Circulating CD4+ and CD8+ T cells showed clonal expansion by week 6 at 0.1 to 3.0 mg/kg.

Points on this clone: Its antigen is currently unknown.

CDR1 SGHRS and CDR2 YFSETQ come from the germline V gene. This CDR3 has 14 residues. The ends were cut back, 0 bases at V and 7 bases at J, with 13 bases in the middle. Libraries were prepared by immunoSEQ multiplex PCR; TCRdb keeps only in-frame clonotypes and omits some of them. The repertoire holds some 150,000 clones, about nine tenths seen once, with approximately 1% in the top ten. The sample consisted of CD4+ or CD8+ T cells sorted from blood, taken in a trial of the OX40 agonist ivuxolimab. This TCR derives from an adult with an advanced solid tumor such as melanoma, head and neck, liver or kidney cancer. The chain recombines TRBV5-1 with TRBJ1-1; D uncertain. The chain's CDR3 is CASSLGWEALEAFF. The CDR3 DNA follows: TGCGCCAGCAGCTTGGGTTGGGAGGCCCTTGAAGCTTTCTTT.